The clone carrying this TCR beta chain has at least ten counts. The data were obtained in a study of spatial heterogeneity in lung cancer. The CDR3 has 15 amino acids. V lost 1 base to trimming and J lost 6 bases; unmatched junction nucleotides: 5. CDR1 is LGHNA and CDR2 is YNFKEQ in the germline V gene. Using its own MiXCR run on the 5' RACE reads, TCRdb lists one record per CDR3 protein. The table includes approximately 70,000 distinct CDR3 sequences, roughly 9% detected once. Time point indicated: blood at routine non-recurrence follow-up after resection. The material sequenced was PBMCs, taken at follow-up. This sequence joins TRBV4-2 and TRBJ2-7; 11 bases fit TRBD2. This receptor was obtained from a female donor with early-stage non-small cell lung cancer. This CDR3 is CASSQATSGRTEQYF. The CDR3 DNA is TGTGCCAGCAGCCAAGCCACTAGCGGGAGAACCGAGCAGTACTTC.